These T cell receptor beta chains were read from a single sample in a study of vaccination and CD4 T cells after COVID-19. TCRdb re-called the PCR reads with MiXCR, one entry per CDR3 protein. The sample holds approximately 20,000 distinct CDR3 sequences, around 30% seen once. These receptors have no identified antigens. The sequenced sample was CD4+ T cells from blood, cultured in vitro, obtained about 7 months after SARS-CoV-2 vaccination. Receptor source: a human donor who had recovered from COVID-19. Both conserved end residues are part of each CDR3. The order of the fields is J gene, V gene, CDR3 protein.

J gene: TRBJ2-5
V gene: TRBV5-1
CDR3 protein: CASSLGWVGETQYF

J gene: TRBJ1-6
V gene: TRBV10-2
CDR3 protein: CASSDGSNSPLHF

J gene: TRBJ1-1
V gene: TRBV28
CDR3 protein: CASSKGFRNTEAFF

J gene: TRBJ2-7
V gene: TRBV19
CDR3 protein: CASSRRPGPTYEQYF

J gene: TRBJ1-1
V gene: TRBV6-1
CDR3 protein: CASSAGRGDSTEAFF

J gene: TRBJ1-2
V gene: TRBV6-1
CDR3 protein: CASSRGYGYTF

J gene: TRBJ2-7
V gene: TRBV6-5
CDR3 protein: CASSYDATGSYEQYF

J gene: TRBJ1-2
V gene: TRBV7-9
CDR3 protein: CASTNQQGNYGYTF

J gene: TRBJ2-5
V gene: TRBV18
CDR3 protein: CASSPDREGTQYF

J gene: TRBJ1-5
V gene: TRBV15
CDR3 protein: CATSRWGDRLDQPQHF

J gene: TRBJ1-2
V gene: TRBV6-5
CDR3 protein: CASSSQGDYGYTF

J gene: TRBJ1-5
V gene: TRBV7-2
CDR3 protein: CASSLFSDQPQHF

J gene: TRBJ2-1
V gene: TRBV10-3
CDR3 protein: CATNNRDHNEQFF

J gene: TRBJ2-1
V gene: TRBV4-2
CDR3 protein: CASSQAGQGTNEQFF

J gene: TRBJ1-5
V gene: TRBV19
CDR3 protein: CASSLQGSNQPQHF

J gene: TRBJ2-7
V gene: TRBV24-1
CDR3 protein: CATGTGPYEQYF

J gene: TRBJ2-5
V gene: TRBV7-9
CDR3 protein: CASSLALGETQYF

J gene: TRBJ2-1
V gene: TRBV6-1
CDR3 protein: CASSPKLLAGGEQFF

J gene: TRBJ2-3
V gene: TRBV28
CDR3 protein: CASSGRLGGTDTQYF

J gene: TRBJ2-5
V gene: TRBV7-2
CDR3 protein: CASSIGWGGQETQYF

J gene: TRBJ1-2
V gene: TRBV28
CDR3 protein: CASISGGYYGYTF

J gene: TRBJ1-5
V gene: TRBV20-1
CDR3 protein: CSGRDSVNQPQHF

J gene: TRBJ1-2
V gene: TRBV7-6
CDR3 protein: CASSPGYGYTF

J gene: TRBJ2-5
V gene: TRBV7-8
CDR3 protein: CASSLSRGTSGRPSQETQYF

J gene: TRBJ1-2
V gene: TRBV7-2
CDR3 protein: CASSSTGSTYGYTF

J gene: TRBJ2-1
V gene: TRBV19
CDR3 protein: CASSIGTRHNEQFF

J gene: TRBJ2-7
V gene: TRBV11-1
CDR3 protein: CASSFWGAGERATYEQYF

J gene: TRBJ2-5
V gene: TRBV10-1
CDR3 protein: CASSESGAEGLETQYF

J gene: TRBJ2-1
V gene: TRBV10-1
CDR3 protein: CASSALAGPNEQFF

J gene: TRBJ2-7
V gene: TRBV18
CDR3 protein: CASSRSGRGLSEQYF

J gene: TRBJ1-6
V gene: TRBV28
CDR3 protein: CASSPALGPSYNSPLHF

J gene: TRBJ2-1
V gene: TRBV6-1
CDR3 protein: CASSEVSLSYNEQFF

J gene: TRBJ1-5
V gene: TRBV28
CDR3 protein: CASSFYGQPQHF

J gene: TRBJ1-1
V gene: TRBV7-9
CDR3 protein: CASVGQGNTEAFF

J gene: TRBJ2-7
V gene: TRBV7-3
CDR3 protein: CASSLTGTSGNEQYF

J gene: TRBJ1-1
V gene: TRBV27
CDR3 protein: CASLRDRYNTEAFF

J gene: TRBJ2-1
V gene: TRBV20-1
CDR3 protein: CSATGTGVNEQFF

J gene: TRBJ1-2
V gene: TRBV6-1
CDR3 protein: CASRRSGSLYYGYTF

J gene: TRBJ2-7
V gene: TRBV20-1
CDR3 protein: CSASLSGLAPEQYF

J gene: TRBJ1-6
V gene: TRBV28
CDR3 protein: CASRAVGNNSPLHF

J gene: TRBJ2-7
V gene: TRBV7-9
CDR3 protein: CASSLGVGRELSYEQYF

J gene: TRBJ2-7
V gene: TRBV15
CDR3 protein: CATSRVQTGSSYEQYF

J gene: TRBJ2-7
V gene: TRBV10-3
CDR3 protein: CAISEGQGVRNEQYF

J gene: TRBJ2-5
V gene: TRBV7-8
CDR3 protein: CASSLSRETQYF

J gene: TRBJ2-7
V gene: TRBV6-2/TRBV6-3
CDR3 protein: CASGDGYEQYF

J gene: TRBJ2-6
V gene: TRBV15
CDR3 protein: CATSRRISGANVLTF

J gene: TRBJ2-7
V gene: TRBV20-1
CDR3 protein: CSAKRTSGPGEQYF

J gene: TRBJ1-3
V gene: TRBV20-1
CDR3 protein: CSGRSNSGNTIYF

J gene: TRBJ2-1
V gene: TRBV15
CDR3 protein: CATSRDRLAGEQFF

J gene: TRBJ2-3
V gene: TRBV20-1
CDR3 protein: CSAIGLAGPDTQYF